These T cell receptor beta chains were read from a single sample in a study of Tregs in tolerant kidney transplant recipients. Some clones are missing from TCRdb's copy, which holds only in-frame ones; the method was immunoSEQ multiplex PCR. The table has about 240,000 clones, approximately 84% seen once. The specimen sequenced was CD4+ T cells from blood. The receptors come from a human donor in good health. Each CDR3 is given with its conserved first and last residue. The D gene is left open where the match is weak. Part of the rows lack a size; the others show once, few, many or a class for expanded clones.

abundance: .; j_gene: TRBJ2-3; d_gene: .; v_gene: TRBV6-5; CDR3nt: TGTGCCAGCAGCTTCAGGGGTGGGAGGACAGATACGCAGTATTTT; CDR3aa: CASSFRGGRTDTQYF
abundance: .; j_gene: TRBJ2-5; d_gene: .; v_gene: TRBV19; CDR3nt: TGTGCCAGTAGTATCAGGGAAGACGAGACCCAGTACTTC; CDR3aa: CASSIREDETQYF
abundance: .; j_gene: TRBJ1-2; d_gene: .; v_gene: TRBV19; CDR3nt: TGTGCCAGTAGTATCCGCCCCGGGCCAGGGAATCTCAACTATGGCTACACCTTC; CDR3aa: CASSIRPGPGNLNYGYTF
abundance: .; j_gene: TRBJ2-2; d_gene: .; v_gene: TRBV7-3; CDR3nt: TGTGCCAGCAGCTTACGCGCCACCGGGGAGCTGTTTTTT; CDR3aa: CASSLRATGELFF
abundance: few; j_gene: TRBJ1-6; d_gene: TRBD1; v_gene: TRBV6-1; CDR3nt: TGTGCCAGCAGGGGACAGGGGGTTAGTTCACCCCTCCACTTT; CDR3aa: CASRGQGVSSPLHF
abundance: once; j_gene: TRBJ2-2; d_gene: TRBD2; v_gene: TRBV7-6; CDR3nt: TGTGCCAGCAGCACCGGGACTAGCGGCGACACCGGGGAGCTGTTTTTT; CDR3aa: CASSTGTSGDTGELFF
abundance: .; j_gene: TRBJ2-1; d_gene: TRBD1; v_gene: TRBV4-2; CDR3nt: TGTGCCAGCAGCCAAGATCTGGGGACAGTCTCCTACAATGAGCAGTTCTTC; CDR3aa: CASSQDLGTVSYNEQFF
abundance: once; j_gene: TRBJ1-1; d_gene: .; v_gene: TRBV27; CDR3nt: TGTGCCACCGCAGGTGGTGGGAACACTGAAGCTTTCTTT; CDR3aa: CATAGGGNTEAFF
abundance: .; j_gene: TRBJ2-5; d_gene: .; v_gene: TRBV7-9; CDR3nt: TGTGCCAGCAGCTTAGCAGGGGGTAGATGGGAGACCCAGTACTTC; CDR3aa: CASSLAGGRWETQYF
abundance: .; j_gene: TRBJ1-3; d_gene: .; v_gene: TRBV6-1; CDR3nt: TGTGCCAGCAGCGAATACGGGACTGGGTCTGGAAACACCATATATTTT; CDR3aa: CASSEYGTGSGNTIYF
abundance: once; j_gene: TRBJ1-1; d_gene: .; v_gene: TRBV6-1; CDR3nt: TGTGCCGCCAACAGAGGACAGAGAGCTTTCTTT; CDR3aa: CAANRGQRAFF
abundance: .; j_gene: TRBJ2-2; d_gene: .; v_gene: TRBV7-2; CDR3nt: TGTGCCAGCAGCTACCGGACGGGAACCGGGGAGCTGTTTTTT; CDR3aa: CASSYRTGTGELFF
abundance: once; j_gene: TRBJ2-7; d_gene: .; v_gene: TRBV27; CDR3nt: TGTGCCAGCAGATCCCGGAGTGTAAGCTCCTACGAGCAGTACTTC; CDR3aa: CASRSRSVSSYEQYF
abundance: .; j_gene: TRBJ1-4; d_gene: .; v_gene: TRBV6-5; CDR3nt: TGTGCCAGCAGCTCTCTGGGGGCGGGGGCTGAAAAACTGTTTTTT; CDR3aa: CASSSLGAGAEKLFF
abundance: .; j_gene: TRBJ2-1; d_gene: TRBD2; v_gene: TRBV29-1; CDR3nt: TGCAGCGTTGCCGCAAGGAGCGGGAGTGGGAATGAGCAGTTCTTC; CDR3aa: CSVAARSGSGNEQFF
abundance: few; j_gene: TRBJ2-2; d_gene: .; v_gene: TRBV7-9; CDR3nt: TGTGCCAGCAGCTTAATTGGTGCCGGGGAGCTGTTTTTT; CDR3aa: CASSLIGAGELFF
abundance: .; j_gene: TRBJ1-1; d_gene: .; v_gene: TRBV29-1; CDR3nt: TGCAGCGTTTGGGCTCGGTACACTGAAGCTTTCTTT; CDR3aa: CSVWARYTEAFF
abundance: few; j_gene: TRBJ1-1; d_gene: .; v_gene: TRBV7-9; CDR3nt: TGTGCCAGCAAGGGTTTTGGGGGCGACACTGAAGCTTTCTTT; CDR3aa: CASKGFGGDTEAFF
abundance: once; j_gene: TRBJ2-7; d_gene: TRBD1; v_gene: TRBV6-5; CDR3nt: TGTGCCAGCAGTTTCGACAGGGCCCCTTACTACGAGCAGTACTTC; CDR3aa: CASSFDRAPYYEQYF
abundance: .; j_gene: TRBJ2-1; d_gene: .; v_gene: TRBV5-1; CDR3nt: TGCGCCAGCACGGAGGGCGGGTCGACATACAATGAGCAGTTCTTC; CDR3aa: CASTEGGSTYNEQFF
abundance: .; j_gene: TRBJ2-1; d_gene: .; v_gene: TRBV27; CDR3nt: TGTGCCAGCCGCGCTTGGGACGTCACCTACAATGAGCAGTTCTTC; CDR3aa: CASRAWDVTYNEQFF
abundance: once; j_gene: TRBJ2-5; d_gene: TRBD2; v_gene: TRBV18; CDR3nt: TGTGCCAGCTCACCACGGGCTCCGGGACTAGCGGGACAAGAGACCCAGTACTTC; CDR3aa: CASSPRAPGLAGQETQYF
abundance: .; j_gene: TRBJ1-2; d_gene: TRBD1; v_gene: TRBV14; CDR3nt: TGTGCCAGCAGCTTTCCGGGACAGGGGAACTATGGCTACACCTTC; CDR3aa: CASSFPGQGNYGYTF
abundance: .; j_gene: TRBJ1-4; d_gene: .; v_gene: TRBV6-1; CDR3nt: TGTGCCAGCAGTGATTACGGGGTAGATGAAAAACTGTTTTTT; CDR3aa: CASSDYGVDEKLFF
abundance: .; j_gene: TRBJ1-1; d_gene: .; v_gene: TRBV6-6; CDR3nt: TGTGCCAGCAGTCAGGGACGGAACACTGAAGCTTTCTTT; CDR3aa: CASSQGRNTEAFF
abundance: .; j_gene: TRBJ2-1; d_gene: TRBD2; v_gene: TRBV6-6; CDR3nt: TGTGCCAGCAGTTACTCAAGCGGGAGGGCCGCTGAGCAGTTCTTC; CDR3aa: CASSYSSGRAAEQFF
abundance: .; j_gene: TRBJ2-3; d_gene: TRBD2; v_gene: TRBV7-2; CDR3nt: TGTGCCAGCAGCTTAGTAGCGGGGGCCACAGATACGCAGTATTTT; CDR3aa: CASSLVAGATDTQYF
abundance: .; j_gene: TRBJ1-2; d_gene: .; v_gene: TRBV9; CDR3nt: TGTGCCAGCAGCGTAGTCCCAGATCTCTATGGCTACACCTTC; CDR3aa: CASSVVPDLYGYTF